Below are 11 T cell receptor beta chains sequenced from a single sample in a study of blood T cell repertoires in COVID-19. The protocol was immunoSEQ multiplex PCR, while the TCRdb copy is restricted to in-frame clones and leaves out a portion. Of 150,000 to 180,000 clones in the sample, roughly 85% were seen once. Sequenced material: peripheral blood. Receptor source: a woman aged 55-70 years with COVID-19, enrolled during active disease.

The chain recombines TRBV19 with TRBJ1-4; maybe TRBD1 (5 bases). This CDR3 spans 14 amino acids. The germline gives CDR1 LNHDA, CDR2 SQIVND (reference sequence). V lost 7 bases, J lost 0 bases, and 9 bases lay in between. CDR3 region: CASKGAATNEKLFF. Here the CDR3 DNA reads TGTGCCAGTAAAGGGGCGGCAACTAATGAAAAACTGTTTTTT.

The table lists this clone with a few counts. V usage is TRBV12-3 or TRBV12-4 and J usage is TRBJ1-1; D is perhaps TRBD1 (5 bases). Trimming cost V 7 bases and J 1 base, with 10 bases left between them. CDR3 size: 13 residues. In nucleotides, the CDR3 is TGTGCCAGCATTCGCGGGGCGAACACTGAAGCTTTCTTT. It yields the protein CASIRGANTEAFF.

The V gene is TRBV6-4, the J gene TRBJ1-2; maybe TRBD1 (5 bases). Germline V lookup: CDR1 MRHNA, CDR2 SNTAGT. The CDR3 length is 16 residues. Trimming left V 1 base short and J 5 bases short, with 17 bases between. CDR3 sequence reads: CASSDYSGGARYGYTF. Written as DNA, the CDR3 is TGTGCCAGCAGTGACTACTCAGGCGGGGCTAGATATGGCTACACCTTC.

V and J are TRBV5-1 and TRBJ1-2, with 7 bases matching TRBD1. Germline CDR1 reads SGHRS; CDR2 reads YFSETQ. The CDR3 runs to 15 residues. V lost 4 bases and J lost 4; bases outside the gene matches: 10. The CDR3 coding sequence is TGCGCCAGCAGCCCCGACAGGGCTCCTAGCTATGGCTACACCTTC. Encoded protein: CASSPDRAPSYGYTF.

This chain links TRBV7-8 with TRBJ1-1; D may be TRBD1 (5 bases). Germline values: CDR1 SGHVS, CDR2 FQNEAQ. Trimming cost V 2 bases and J 0 bases, with 13 bases left between them. The CDR3 is 16 amino acids. In DNA form, the CDR3 reads TGTGCCAGCAGCTTATCTTCAGGGTTCATGAACACTGAAGCTTTCTTT. It specifies CASSLSSGFMNTEAFF.

The chain is built from TRBV7-3 and TRBJ1-6; TRBD1 matches 7 bases. V shed 5 bases, J shed 7 bases, and the junction held 5 bases outside the gene matches. The length of the CDR3 is 14 residues. Per the germline V gene, CDR1 is SGHTA and CDR2 is FQGTGA. The CDR3 nucleotides read TGTGCCAGCAGCCAACTGACAGGGAATTCACCCCTCCACTTT. Its protein is CASSQLTGNSPLHF.

V gene TRBV7-9 combines with J gene TRBJ1-6; TRBD1 is a possible D gene (6 bases). The CDR3 extends over 14 amino acids. Trimming removed 6 bases at V and 6 bases at J, with 12 bases between. The germline gives CDR1 SEHNR, CDR2 FQNEAQ (reference sequence). CDR3 residues: CASRAGQPNSPLHF. CDR3 coding DNA: TGTGCCAGCAGGGCAGGACAGCCTAATTCACCCCTCCACTTT.

The chain is built from TRBV14 and TRBJ1-1; D is possibly TRBD1 (6 bases). This CDR3 is built from 16 residues. Germline V lookup: CDR1 SGHDN, CDR2 FVKESK. Trimming stripped 4 bases from V and 5 bases from J, with 20 bases between. The CDR3 sequence: CASSPRGTGMGTEAFF. As DNA, the CDR3 is TGTGCCAGCAGCCCTAGGGGAACAGGGATGGGGACTGAAGCTTTCTTT.

This clone was recorded once. The chain has TRBV6-5 and TRBJ2-1; no clear D gene. Germline-derived CDR1 and CDR2 are MNHEY and SVGAGI. This CDR3 has 13 residues. V lost 8 bases and J 0 bases, leaving 8 bases between the germline ends. The CDR3 DNA follows: TGTGCCAGCTTGAGAGGCTCCTACAATGAGCAGTTCTTC. Translation gives CASLRGSYNEQFF.

At least ten counts were recorded for this clone. The chain uses TRBV20-1 and TRBJ1-1; D is undetermined. Germline values: CDR1 DFQATT, CDR2 SNEGSKA (reference sequence). Between the trimmed V and J ends, which lost 5 bases and 5 bases, there was a span of 6 bases. This CDR3 contains 10 residues. The CDR3 loop reads CSAWETEAFF. Here the CDR3 DNA reads TGCAGTGCTTGGGAGACTGAAGCTTTCTTT.

V usage is TRBV14 and J usage is TRBJ1-2; D perhaps matches TRBD1 (6 bases). Trimming shortened V by 4 bases and J by 2 bases, and 8 bases separated the two germline ends. Germline lookup yields CDR1 SGHDN and CDR2 FVKESK. CDR3 length: 13 residues. CDR3 bases: TGTGCCAGCAGCCGGACAGCCAACTATGGCTACACCTTC. Amino acid sequence: CASSRTANYGYTF.